Presented here are 20 T cell receptor beta chains from one specimen sequenced in a study of human T cells and chemical hapten exposure. TCRdb ran MiXCR on the RACE reads and lists one entry per CDR3 protein. Of about 120,000 distinct CDR3 sequences detected, 9.5% to 13% appear once; the ten largest clones hold over 1.1%. Time point given: patch test 1, 2 weeks after DPC sensitization. Treatment meaning: therapeutic diphenylcyclopropenone sensitization with weekly scalp DPC. The sample here was whole blood, taken in connection with sensitization to the hapten diphenylcyclopropenone (DPC). The receptors stem from a woman aged 50 to 60 with alopecia areata. Some clones in this sample may be carry-over from other donors' samples.

There are many counts of this clonotype. This sequence joins TRBV7-9 and TRBJ1-5; D remains ambiguous. This CDR3 has 13 residues. V lost 5 bases and J 6 bases, leaving 11 bases between the germline ends. Germline V gene data show CDR1 as SEHNR and CDR2 as FQNEAQ (reference sequence). The CDR3 loop reads CASSNGVFQPQHF. The CDR3 DNA is TGTGCCAGCAGCAACGGGGTATTTCAGCCCCAGCATTTT.

The table lists this clonotype with many counts. J is TRBJ2-1 and V is TRBV7-9, with TRBD1 as a possible D gene (6 bases). From germline, CDR1 is SEHNR and CDR2 FQNEAQ (reference sequence). This CDR3 is built from 17 residues. V was shortened by 5 bases and J by 7 bases, with 24 bases between the two germline ends. The DNA of the CDR3 is TGTGCCAGCAGCACGTATCGGGACAAAGCAAAAGAAAATGAGCAGTTCTTC. Translation: CASSTYRDKAKENEQFF.

This clonotype was recorded at least ten times. CDR3: CASSPEGFTNYGYTF. As DNA, the CDR3 is TGTGCCAGCAGTCCTGAGGGGTTCACTAACTATGGCTACACCTTC. The chain carries TRBV6-2 or TRBV6-3 and TRBJ1-2, with a tentative D call TRBD1 (5 bases). Per germline, CDR1 MNHEY and CDR2 SVGEGT. This CDR3 region has 15 residues. The V gene lost 5 bases and the J gene lost 0 bases, with 13 bases spanning the gap.

The chain is built from TRBV28 and TRBJ1-5; D ambiguous. The CDR3 is made up of 12 amino acids. The V gene lost 11 bases and the J gene lost 11 bases, with 19 bases spanning the gap. Germline V gene data show CDR1 as MDHEN and CDR2 as SYDVKM. CDR3 loop: CASRLALGAQHF. In DNA form, the CDR3 reads TGTGCCTCACGGCTAGCCCTTGGGGCCCAGCATTTT.

This clonotype has a handful of counts. The rearrangement uses TRBV29-1 and TRBJ2-5; D is uncertain. CDR1 and CDR2 (germline): SQVTM, ANQGSEA. V shed 2 bases and J shed 2 bases, with 9 bases lying between them. The CDR3 spans 13 residues. The CDR3 nucleotides are TGCAGCGTTGAACTCCAGATACAAGAGACCCAGTACTTC. Its protein product is CSVELQIQETQYF. The complete variable domain, with remaining parts taken from reference TRBV29-1 and TRBJ2-5, reads SAVISQKPSRDICQRGTSLTIQCQVDSQVTMMFWYRQQPGQSLTLIATANQGSEATYESGFVIDKFPISRPNLTFSTLTVSNMSPEDSSIYLCSVELQIQETQYFGPGTRLLVL.

This clonotype was seen ten or more times. The V and J genes are TRBV10-1 and TRBJ1-2; D is ambiguous. CDR3 length equals 18 residues. In germline, CDR1 is WNHNN, CDR2 SYGVQD (reference sequence). V was cut by 5 bases and J by 0 bases, with 22 bases left in between. For the CDR3, the DNA is TGCGCCAGCAGTCCCTCAGCCCTCATGGACGGAGCTAACTATGGCTACACCTTC. It encodes CASSPSALMDGANYGYTF.

There are a few counts of this clonotype. The gene calls are TRBV28 and TRBJ1-1, with a weak D call TRBD1 (5 bases). V lost 5 bases and J 6 bases, leaving 22 bases between the germline ends. From germline, CDR1 is MDHEN and CDR2 SYDVKM. The CDR3 extends over 16 amino acids. CDR3 nucleotide sequence: TGTGCCAGCAGTGCAAGCCCGGCAGGGCCTAGAGCTGAAGCTTTCTTT. This gives the protein CASSASPAGPRAEAFF. The variable domain in full, with the rest retrieved from reference TRBV28 and TRBJ1-1, is DVKVTQSSRYLVKRTGEKVFLECVQDMDHENMFWYRQDPGLGLRLIYFSYDVKMKEKGDIPEGYSVSREKKERFSLILESASTNQTSMYLCASSASPAGPRAEAFFGQGTRLTVV.

In DNA, the CDR3 is TGTGCCAGCAGACAGGGCCTTTCGGAGCGTCAGTACTTC. The encoded protein is CASRQGLSERQYF. V and J are TRBV6-5 and TRBJ2-7; D might be TRBD1 (6 bases). Germline-derived CDR1 and CDR2 are MNHEY and SVGAGI. This CDR3 contains 13 residues. V was clipped by 6 bases and J by 10 bases, with 19 bases between them.

This chain connects TRBV4-2 to TRBJ2-3, with 8 positions matching TRBD1. The CDR3 is 16 amino acids. Germline CDR1 and CDR2: LGHNA and YNFKEQ. V shed 4 bases, J shed 5 bases, and the junction held 11 bases outside the gene matches. The CDR3 loop reads CASSPRQGIRKDTQYF. For the CDR3, the DNA is TGTGCCAGCAGCCCCCGACAGGGGATAAGGAAAGATACGCAGTATTTT.

This clonotype was picked up many times. This sequence joins TRBV12-3 or TRBV12-4 and TRBJ2-1, with 11 bases lining up with TRBD2. The V segment lost 1 base and the J segment 6 bases; nucleotides outside the gene matches: 8. The CDR3 covers 17 residues. CDR3 bases: TGTGCCAGCAGTTTAGATCAGGGGACTAGCGGAGCCAATGAGCAGTTCTTC. It translates to CASSLDQGTSGANEQFF.

This clonotype was seen at least ten times. The chain joins TRBV5-4 to TRBJ1-3; unclear D gene. Deletions cut 4 bases from V and 4 bases from J, with 6 bases between. The CDR3 totals 12 residues. Germline V gives CDR1 SGHNT, CDR2 YYREEE (reference sequence). The DNA for the CDR3 is TGTGCCAGCAGCCGGGGAGGAAACACCATATATTTT. Protein: CASSRGGNTIYF.

This clonotype was seen only a few times. Written as DNA, the CDR3 is TGCAGCGTTCTAGGCAGGAAGAATGAAAAACTGTTTTTT. It is translated as CSVLGRKNEKLFF. The chain links TRBV29-1 to TRBJ1-4; D call uncertain. CDR1 is SQVTM and CDR2 is ANQGSEA in the germline V gene. Trimming pared 5 bases from V and 5 bases from J, leaving 12 bases between. CDR3 size: 13 residues.

This clonotype has more than one count but fewer than ten. The chain employs TRBV11-2 and TRBJ2-7; D unresolved. From germline, CDR1 is SGHAT and CDR2 FQNNGV. The CDR3 extends over 12 amino acids. Trimming took 5 bases from V and 7 from J, leaving 12 bases between them. The CDR3 nucleotides are TGTGCCAGCAGCACGACCCCCGGTGAGCAGTACTTC. Translating gives CASSTTPGEQYF. Filled out from reference TRBV11-2 and TRBJ2-7, the complete variable domain reads EAGVAQSPRYKIIEKRQSVAFWCNPISGHATLYWYQQILGQGPKLLIQFQNNGVVDDSQLPKDRFSAERLKGVDSTLKIQPAKLEDSAVYLCASSTTPGEQYFGPGTRLTVT.

The rearrangement joins TRBV6-5 to TRBJ2-7; D uncertain. V was trimmed by 4 bases and J by 0 bases, leaving 7 bases between them. In germline, CDR1 is MNHEY, CDR2 SVGAGI. The CDR3 has 13 residues. The CDR3 bases are TGTGCCAGCAGTTTCTCAAACTCCTACGAGCAGTACTTC. Amino acid sequence: CASSFSNSYEQYF.

This clonotype has ten or more counts. The chain has TRBV20-1 and TRBJ1-5; the match to TRBD1 covers 7 bases. Trimming removed 3 bases from V and 0 bases from J; junction bases left unmatched: 14. From germline, CDR1 is DFQATT and CDR2 SNEGSKA (reference sequence). CDR3 length equals 18 residues. The chain's CDR3 is CSASPRDSVINSNQPQHF. The DNA for the CDR3 is TGCAGTGCTAGTCCGCGGGACAGTGTGATCAATAGCAATCAGCCCCAGCATTTT.

This clonotype was observed at least ten times. The chain carries TRBV6-1 and TRBJ2-3; D may be TRBD1 (5 bases). Per the germline V gene, CDR1 is MNHNS and CDR2 is SASEGT. V lost 4 bases and J lost 0, with 8 bases in between. This CDR3 spans 14 amino acids. The CDR3 region has the DNA TGTGCCAGCAGTGGGGGCCTCAGCACAGATACGCAGTATTTT. Translating gives CASSGGLSTDTQYF.

In this sample, this clonotype turned up a few times. The genes are TRBV18 and TRBJ2-2, with D perhaps TRBD2 (6 bases). The CDR3 totals 18 residues. Germline V gene sequence: CDR1 KGHSH, CDR2 LQKENI. V was cut by 5 bases and J by 7 bases, with 26 bases left in between. For the CDR3, the DNA is TGTGCCAGCTCAAGAAGGCCCCCTCGCGGGGATTTTGTCGGGGAGCTGTTTTTT. Translation: CASSRRPPRGDFVGELFF.

The chain links TRBV5-6 to TRBJ2-7; weak D call: TRBD2 (6 bases). The germline CDR1 and CDR2 sequences are SGHDT and YYEEEE. Trimming removed 2 bases from V and 0 bases from J, with 12 bases in between. The CDR3 sequence is 15 residues long. CDR3 residues: CASSFVEGSSYEQYF. The DNA of the CDR3 is TGTGCCAGCAGCTTCGTGGAGGGGAGCTCCTACGAGCAGTACTTC.

This clonotype was detected ten times or more. The chain recombines TRBV7-2 with TRBJ2-4; TRBD2 is a possible D gene (5 bases). CDR3 length: 15 residues. V lost 1 base, J lost 7 bases, and 14 bases lay in between. The germline CDR1 and CDR2 sequences are SGHTA and FQGNSA. CDR3 loop: CASSLVSGFQNIQYF. Written as DNA, the CDR3 is TGTGCCAGCAGCTTAGTTTCGGGGTTTCAGAACATTCAGTACTTC.

This clonotype was observed many times. The rearrangement links TRBV5-6 to TRBJ2-7, with D tentatively TRBD2 (5 bases). The CDR3 has 18 amino acids. From germline, CDR1 is SGHDT and CDR2 YYEEEE. V was trimmed by 2 bases and J by 4 bases, leaving 25 bases between them. CDR3 nucleotides: TGTGCCAGCAGCTTAAATCGGGGTCTCCTTCAGACCCGATACGAGCAGTACTTC. Protein product: CASSLNRGLLQTRYEQYF.